A single sample gave rise to the 21 T cell receptor beta chains below, sequenced in a study of cytomegalovirus exposure and HLA in healthy donors (dated by TCRdb to about 2017). The library was obtained by the immunoSEQ multiplex PCR assay. For the multiplex PCR, a mixture combining 60 forward primers for TCR Vbeta segments and 13 reverse primers for TCR Jbeta segments was used. What TCRdb holds here is the immuneACCESS table cut down to in-frame rearrangements. Part of the clones is not present; checked against another copy, under half of the missing clones reflect an unresolved V gene, and the others are unexplained. The sample records about 300,000 clones, roughly 88% of which are singletons. The ten largest clones capture about 4% of the sample. The sequencing input was PBMCs. These receptors were collected from a man aged 40-49 years in good health and CMV-seropositive.

J is TRBJ2-5 and V is TRBV4-3; 7 bases are shared with TRBD2. V was pared by 2 bases and J by 4 bases, with 4 bases of the junction left unmatched. Germline V CDR1 and CDR2: LGHNA, YSLEER. The CDR3 has 14 residues. The CDR3 nucleotides are TGCGCCAGCAGCCAATGGACTAGTGGAGAGACCCAGTACTTC. Protein product: CASSQWTSGETQYF.

The rearrangement joins TRBV11-2 to TRBJ2-7, with D maybe TRBD2 (5 bases). The V end lost 1 base, the J end lost 7 bases, and 20 bases lay between the germline ends. The germline CDR1 and CDR2 sequences are SGHAT and FQNNGV. This CDR3 contains 16 residues. The CDR3 DNA follows: TGTGCCAGCAGCTTAGCTGGAACCGCGGGCCATCGGGAGCAGTACTTC. Translation: CASSLAGTAGHREQYF.

The rearrangement joins TRBV4-1 to TRBJ1-1; 8 bases are a match to TRBD1. The ends lost 4 bases at V and 4 bases at J; junction bases unmatched: 14. The CDR3 is 17 residues long. The germline gives CDR1 MGHRA, CDR2 YSYEKL. This chain's CDR3 is CASSPDRVNLLGTEAFF. The CDR3 DNA reads TGCGCCAGCAGCCCGGACAGGGTAAATCTTCTTGGCACTGAAGCTTTCTTT.

This clone was seen a handful of times. The CDR3 bases are TGTGCCAGCTCTCCTATGGAGGGAAACACCATATATTTT. Translating it yields CASSPMEGNTIYF. The chain employs TRBV7-6 and TRBJ1-3, with D unclear. This CDR3 is built from 13 residues. Looked up from germline, CDR1 is SGHVS and CDR2 is FNYEAQ. V lost 8 bases, J lost 4 bases, and 12 bases lay in between.

J is TRBJ2-5 and V is TRBV5-1; tentatively, D is TRBD2 (6 bases). The end of the DNA is better explained by TRBJ2-7, so the J call may be wrong. The CDR3 has 13 residues. Germline lookup yields CDR1 SGHRS and CDR2 YFSETQ. As DNA, the CDR3 is TGCGCCAGCAGCCGACTAGACCCCTACGAGCAGTACTTC. It is translated as CASSRLDPYEQYF.

The rearrangement uses TRBV7-3 and TRBJ2-3; perhaps TRBD1 as D (6 bases). Germline CDR1 reads SGHTA; CDR2 reads FQGTGA. Trimming stripped 2 bases from V and 5 bases from J, with 8 bases between. This CDR3 is 13 amino acids long. CDR3 DNA: TGTGCCAGCAGCTTATTCAGGGGAGATACGCAGTATTTT. Translated: CASSLFRGDTQYF.

This clone showed up just once. This chain uses TRBV4-3 with TRBJ2-3, with D unclear. CDR1 is LGHNA and CDR2 is YSLEER in the germline V gene. The V end lost 5 bases, the J end lost 6 bases, and 15 bases lay between the germline ends. This CDR3 is built from 14 residues. CDR3 nucleotide sequence: TGCGCCAGCAGCTCCCGCTTAACACCCGATACGCAGTATTTT. Its translation: CASSSRLTPDTQYF.

The chain joins TRBV2 to TRBJ2-7, with D maybe TRBD2 (5 bases). CDR3 length: 11 amino acids. The V gene lost 5 bases and the J gene lost 12 bases, with 14 bases spanning the gap. The germline V gene has CDR1 SNHLY and CDR2 FYNNEI. The CDR3 region has the DNA TGTGCCAGCAGTCCTGCGGAGGTCCCGTACTTC. Amino acid sequence: CASSPAEVPYF.

V is TRBV7-2 and J is TRBJ2-7; 9 bases line up with TRBD2. The germline gives CDR1 SGHTA, CDR2 FQGNSA. J lost 2 bases, V lost 5 bases, and 7 bases had no gene match. The CDR3 spans 15 residues. CDR3 in amino acids: CASSPWTSAPYEQYF. For the CDR3, the DNA is TGTGCCAGCAGCCCCTGGACTAGCGCGCCCTACGAGCAGTACTTC.

In this sample, this clone turned up a few times. The chain links TRBV5-5 to TRBJ1-3, with unresolved D. Germline loops: CDR1 SGHKS, CDR2 YYEKEE (reference sequence). The CDR3 runs to 17 residues. Trimming left V 3 bases short and J 3 bases short, with 19 bases between. Here the CDR3 reads CASSSPAGFYGGNTIYF. The CDR3 DNA is TGTGCCAGCAGCTCCCCGGCGGGATTCTACGGTGGAAACACCATATATTTT.

This clone was seen a handful of times. The rearrangement joins TRBV18 to TRBJ1-1; a possible D gene is TRBD1 (5 bases). V lost 8 bases and J 8 bases, leaving 15 bases between the germline ends. The CDR3 runs to 12 residues. Looked up from germline, CDR1 is KGHSH and CDR2 is LQKENI. The DNA for the CDR3 is TGTGCCAGCACTTCAGGGTTGGAGGAAGCTTTCTTT. Protein: CASTSGLEEAFF. Combining the CDR3 with reference TRBV18 and TRBJ1-1 gives the whole variable domain NAGVMQNPRHLVRRRGQEARLRCSPMKGHSHVYWYRQLPEEGLKFMVYLQKENIIDESGMPKERFSAEFPKEGPSILRIQQVVRGDSAAYFCASTSGLEEAFFGQGTRLTVV.

The chain is built from TRBV7-9 and TRBJ2-5, with D possibly being TRBD2 (6 bases). Germline V gives CDR1 SEHNR, CDR2 FQNEAQ (reference sequence). The CDR3 sequence is 14 residues long. V shed 2 bases and J shed 5 bases, with 12 bases lying between them. For the CDR3, the DNA is TGTGCCAGCAGCTTATCGACTAGTTGGGAGACCCAGTACTTC. Protein sequence: CASSLSTSWETQYF.

This chain joins TRBV29-1 and TRBJ1-1; D remains ambiguous. The CDR3 consists of 15 residues. The V gene lost 7 bases and the J gene lost 4 bases, with 22 bases spanning the gap. Per the germline V gene, CDR1 is SQVTM and CDR2 is ANQGSEA. The CDR3 loop is CSGSTSIVGSTEAFF. The CDR3, as DNA: TGCAGCGGCAGCACTTCCATAGTGGGGAGCACTGAAGCTTTCTTT.

The chain employs TRBV6-1 and TRBJ2-1; 9 bases fit TRBD1. The CDR3 extends over 16 amino acids. The junction had 8 bases not matched to a gene; V was cut back by 4 bases and J by 4 bases. Germline V gene sequence: CDR1 MNHNS, CDR2 SASEGT. CDR3 nucleotides: TGTGCCAGCAGTGCGGACAGGGGCCCCTCTTACAATGAGCAGTTCTTC. This codes for CASSADRGPSYNEQFF.

This chain joins TRBV19 and TRBJ2-1, with 9 bases that match TRBD2. Looked up from germline, CDR1 is LNHDA and CDR2 is SQIVND (reference sequence). Trimming at V came to 5 bases and at J to 6 bases, leaving 5 bases not matched to a gene. The CDR3 runs 14 residues. CDR3 DNA: TGTGCCAGTAGTCTCGGCGGGAGGGCCAATGAGCAGTTCTTC. Its translation: CASSLGGRANEQFF.

J is TRBJ2-7 and V is TRBV2; D might be TRBD2 (5 bases). Trimming left V 1 base short and J 3 bases short, with 10 bases between. The germline V gene has CDR1 SNHLY and CDR2 FYNNEI. This CDR3 region has 14 residues. The CDR3 bases are TGTGCCAGCAGTGAAGTACTAGTCGGCTACGAGCAGTACTTC. As protein: CASSEVLVGYEQYF.

The chain joins TRBV7-9 to TRBJ2-1; D might be TRBD1 (7 bases). V gave up 10 bases and J gave up 5 bases, with 27 bases separating them. Germline CDR1 SEHNR, CDR2 FQNEAQ (reference sequence). There are 17 residues in the CDR3. The CDR3 here is CATRGVYVLSGDNEQFF. The CDR3 DNA is TGTGCCACCAGGGGGGTGTATGTTCTATCGGGGGACAATGAGCAGTTCTTC.

This clone was seen a few times. The genes are TRBV29-1 and TRBJ2-3, with 10 bases matching TRBD2. CDR1 and CDR2 from the germline V gene are SQVTM and ANQGSEA. V trimming: 3 bases; J trimming: 3 bases; junction bases outside the gene matches: 12. The CDR3 is 17 residues long. Written as DNA, the CDR3 is TGCAGCGTTGATTCGTCGGCTAGCGGGAGAGGGACAGATACGCAGTATTTT. Encoded protein: CSVDSSASGRGTDTQYF.

This clone was counted between two and nine times. The CDR3 sequence: CASTGGETQYF. The CDR3 nucleotides read TGTGCCAGCACGGGGGGGGAGACCCAGTACTTC. The genes are TRBV6-5 and TRBJ2-5; 8 positions agree with TRBD2. The germline V gene encodes CDR1 MNHEY and CDR2 SVGAGI. Losses at the gene ends were 7 bases for V and 5 bases for J; bases not matched to a gene: 0. This CDR3 region has 11 residues.

A single count supports this clone. The V gene is TRBV5-1, the J gene TRBJ1-4; no clear D. CDR1 is SGHRS and CDR2 is YFSETQ in the germline V gene. Trimming stripped 7 bases from V and 0 bases from J, with 13 bases between. The CDR3 has 15 amino acids. This CDR3 reads CASGSTAATNEKLFF. For the CDR3, the DNA is TGCGCCAGCGGCTCAACAGCTGCAACTAATGAAAAACTGTTTTTT.

V gene TRBV2 combines with J gene TRBJ2-7; D unresolved. V shed 4 bases and J shed 5 bases, with 6 bases lying between them. Germline lookup yields CDR1 SNHLY and CDR2 FYNNEI. The CDR3 is 11 amino acids. In nucleotides, the CDR3 is TGTGCCAGCAGTGGCACGGACGAGCAGTACTTC. Translation: CASSGTDEQYF.